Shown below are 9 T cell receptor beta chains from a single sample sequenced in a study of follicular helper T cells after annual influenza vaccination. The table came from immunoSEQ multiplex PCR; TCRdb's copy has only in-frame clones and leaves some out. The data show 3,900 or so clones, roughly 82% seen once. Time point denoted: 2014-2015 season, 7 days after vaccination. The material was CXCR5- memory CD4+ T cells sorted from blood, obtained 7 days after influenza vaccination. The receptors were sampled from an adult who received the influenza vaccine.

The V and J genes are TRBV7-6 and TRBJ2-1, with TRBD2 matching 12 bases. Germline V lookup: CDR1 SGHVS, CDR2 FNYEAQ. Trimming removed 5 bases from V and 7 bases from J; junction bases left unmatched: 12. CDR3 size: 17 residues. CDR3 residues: CASSAPSGGAIANEQFF. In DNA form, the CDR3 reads TGTGCCAGCAGCGCACCTAGCGGGGGGGCCATTGCGAATGAGCAGTTCTTC. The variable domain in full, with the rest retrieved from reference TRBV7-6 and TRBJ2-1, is GAGVSQSPRYKVTKRGQDVALRCDPISGHVSLYWYRQALGQGPEFLTYFNYEAQQDKSGLPNDRFSAERPEGSISTLTIQRTEQRDSAMYRCASSAPSGGAIANEQFFGPGTRLTVL.

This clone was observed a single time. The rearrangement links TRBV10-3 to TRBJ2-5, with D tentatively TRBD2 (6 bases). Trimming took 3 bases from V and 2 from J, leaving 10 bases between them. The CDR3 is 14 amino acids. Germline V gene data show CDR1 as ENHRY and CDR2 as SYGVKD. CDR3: CAISDDGGQETQYF. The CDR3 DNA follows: TGTGCCATCAGTGACGACGGAGGGCAAGAGACCCAGTACTTC.

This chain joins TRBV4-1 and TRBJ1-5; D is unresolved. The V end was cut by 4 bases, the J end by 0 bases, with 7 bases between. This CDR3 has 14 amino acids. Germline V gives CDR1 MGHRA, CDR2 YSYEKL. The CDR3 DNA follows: TGCGCCAGCAGCCCTCTCTATAGCAATCAGCCCCAGCATTTT. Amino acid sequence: CASSPLYSNQPQHF.

The DNA of the CDR3 is TGTGCCAGCAGCCCCGCTGGGTCCGTTTTGGGCTACGAGCAGTACTTC. The encoded protein is CASSPAGSVLGYEQYF. The chain combines TRBV5-5 with TRBJ2-7; D uncertain. This CDR3 is built from 16 residues. CDR1 and CDR2 (germline): SGHKS, YYEKEE (reference sequence). Trimming cost V 4 bases and J 3 bases, with 20 bases left between them. Full variable domain (outside the CDR3, taken from reference TRBV5-5 and TRBJ2-7): DAGVTQSPTHLIKTRGQQVTLRCSPISGHKSVSWYQQVLGQGPQFIFQYYEKEERGRGNFPDRFSARQFPNYSSELNVNALLLGDSALYLCASSPAGSVLGYEQYFGPGTRLTVT.

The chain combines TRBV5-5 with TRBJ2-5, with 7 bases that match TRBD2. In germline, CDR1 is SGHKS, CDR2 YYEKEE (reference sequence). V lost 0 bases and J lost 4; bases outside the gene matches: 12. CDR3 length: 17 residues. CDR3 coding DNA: TGTGCCAGCAGCTTGGCCGCCAGCGGGGTCCCGCGAGAGACCCAGTACTTC. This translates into CASSLAASGVPRETQYF.

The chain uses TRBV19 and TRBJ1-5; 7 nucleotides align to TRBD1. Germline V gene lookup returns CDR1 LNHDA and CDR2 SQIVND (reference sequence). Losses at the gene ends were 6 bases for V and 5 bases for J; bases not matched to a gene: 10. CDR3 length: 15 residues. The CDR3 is CASSPEGAGYQPQHF. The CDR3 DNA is TGTGCCAGTAGCCCTGAGGGGGCCGGGTATCAGCCCCAGCATTTT. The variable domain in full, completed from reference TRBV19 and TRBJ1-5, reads DGGITQSPKYLFRKEGQNVTLSCEQNLNHDAMYWYRQDPGQGLRLIYYSQIVNDFQKGDIAEGYSVSREKKESFPLTVTSAQKNPTAFYLCASSPEGAGYQPQHFGDGTRLSIL.

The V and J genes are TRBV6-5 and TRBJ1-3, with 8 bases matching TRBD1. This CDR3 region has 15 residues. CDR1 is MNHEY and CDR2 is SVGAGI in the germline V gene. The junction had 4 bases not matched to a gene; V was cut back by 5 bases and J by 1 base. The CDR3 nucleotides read TGTGCCAGCAGTATGGACAGGGAGTCTGGAAACACCATATATTTT. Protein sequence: CASSMDRESGNTIYF.

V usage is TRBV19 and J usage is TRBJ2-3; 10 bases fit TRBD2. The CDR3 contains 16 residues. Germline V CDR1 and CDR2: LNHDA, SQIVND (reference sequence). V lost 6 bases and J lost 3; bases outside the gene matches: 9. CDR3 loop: CASSPSGGVFTDTQYF. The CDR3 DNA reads TGTGCCAGTAGCCCCAGCGGGGGGGTCTTTACAGATACGCAGTATTTT. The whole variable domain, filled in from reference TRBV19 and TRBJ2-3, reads DGGITQSPKYLFRKEGQNVTLSCEQNLNHDAMYWYRQDPGQGLRLIYYSQIVNDFQKGDIAEGYSVSREKKESFPLTVTSAQKNPTAFYLCASSPSGGVFTDTQYFGPGTRLTVL.

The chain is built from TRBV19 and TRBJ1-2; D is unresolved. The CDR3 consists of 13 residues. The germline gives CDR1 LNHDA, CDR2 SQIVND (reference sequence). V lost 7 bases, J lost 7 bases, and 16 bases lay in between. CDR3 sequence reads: CASTYPGGSGYTF. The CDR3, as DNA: TGTGCCAGTACCTACCCGGGTGGGTCTGGCTACACCTTC.